Included here is one T cell receptor (beta chain) sequence, with context. Its antigen is not identified. Each cell subset's genomic DNA was divided evenly among several immunoSEQ plates. Clones were read by immunoSEQ multiplex PCR, and TCRdb kept only the in-frame ones, dropping some. The sample holds roughly 2.5 million clones, approximately 92% seen once. This sample stems from a study of shared clonotypes between healthy human individuals. Germline V gene data show CDR1 as SGHTA and CDR2 as FQGNSA. The V gene lost 3 bases and the J gene lost 7 bases, with 18 bases spanning the gap. The CDR3 contains 15 residues. Study-level points and caveats: Naive subsets tended to show greater estimated richness than memory subsets.

The rearrangement links TRBV7-2 to TRBJ1-2; a possible D gene is TRBD1 (6 bases). This sequence was found in a man aged 18 to 30 in good health. The specimen was naive CD4+ T cells sorted from blood. Subset: CD45RA+ positively selected. CDR3 nucleotides: TGTGCCAGCAGCTTGCCTGGGGGCGCATCGGGTGGCTACACCTTC. It yields the protein CASSLPGGASGGYTF. The full variable domain, completed using reference TRBV7-2 and TRBJ1-2, is GAGVSQSPSNKVTEKGKDVELRCDPISGHTALYWYRQSLGQGLEFLIYFQGNSAPDKSGLPSDRFSAERTGGSVSTLTIQRTQQEDSAVYLCASSLPGGASGGYTFGSGTRLTVV.